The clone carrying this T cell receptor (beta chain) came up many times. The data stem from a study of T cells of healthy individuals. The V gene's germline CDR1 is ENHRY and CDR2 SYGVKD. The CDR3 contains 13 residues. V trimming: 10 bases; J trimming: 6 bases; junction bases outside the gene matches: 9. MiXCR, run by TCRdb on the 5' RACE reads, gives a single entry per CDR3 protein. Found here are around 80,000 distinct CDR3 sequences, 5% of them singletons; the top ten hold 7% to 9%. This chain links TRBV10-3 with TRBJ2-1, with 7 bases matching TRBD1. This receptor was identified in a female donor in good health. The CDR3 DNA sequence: TGTGCCACTTGGGACAGCAAAGTCAATGAGCAGTTCTTC. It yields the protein CATWDSKVNEQFF.